This T cell receptor (beta chain) was found in a study of blood T cell repertoires in COVID-19. About the research overall: There were acute and convalescent COVID-19 samples, and they came from the United States, Italy and Spain. T cells, B-cell-depleted T cells, or PBMCs supplied cDNA or gDNA.

The table came from immunoSEQ multiplex PCR; TCRdb's copy has only in-frame clones and leaves some out. The sample consists of about 68,000 clones, nearly 90% of them appearing once. The Seattle patients, enrolled during active infection, were followed longitudinally. The CDR3 totals 14 residues. Trimming stripped 2 bases from V and 7 bases from J, with 13 bases between. Germline V lookup: CDR1 MNHNS, CDR2 SASEGT. Input material: peripheral blood. The TCR was taken from a woman in her 50s with COVID-19, enrolled during active disease. This chain connects TRBV6-1 to TRBJ2-3; D is undetermined. CDR3 region: CASSERPSSNTQYF. For the CDR3, the DNA is TGTGCCAGCAGTGAACGGCCTAGTTCGAATACGCAGTATTTT.